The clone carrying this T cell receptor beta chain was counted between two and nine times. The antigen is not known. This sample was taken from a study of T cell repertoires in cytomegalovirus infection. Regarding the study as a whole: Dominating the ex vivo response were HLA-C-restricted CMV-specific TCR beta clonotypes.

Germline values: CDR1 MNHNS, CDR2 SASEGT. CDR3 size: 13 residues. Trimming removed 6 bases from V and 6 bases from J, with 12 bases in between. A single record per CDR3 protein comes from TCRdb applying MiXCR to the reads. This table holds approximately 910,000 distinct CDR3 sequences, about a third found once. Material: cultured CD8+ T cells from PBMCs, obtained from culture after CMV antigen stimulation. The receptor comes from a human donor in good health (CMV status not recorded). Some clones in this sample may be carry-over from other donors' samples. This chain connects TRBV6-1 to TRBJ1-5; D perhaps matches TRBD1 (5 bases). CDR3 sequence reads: CASRDTEGQPQHF. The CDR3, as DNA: TGTGCCAGCAGGGACACGGAGGGTCAGCCCCAGCATTTT.